The 27 T cell receptor beta chains reported below all come from one sample, sequenced in a study of early stage breast cancer tumors. Here immunoSEQ multiplex PCR was the method, and the copy in TCRdb shows in-frame clones only, minus some. This sample has about 21,000 clones, with roughly three quarters found just once. The sample taken for sequencing was blood. Source of these receptors: a person aged 55-75 years with breast cancer.

This chain uses TRBV13 with TRBJ2-1; perhaps TRBD2 as D (6 bases). Germline CDR1 and CDR2: PRHDT and FYEKMQ (reference sequence). V dropped 5 bases and J dropped 7 bases, with 18 bases sitting between them. The CDR3 consists of 15 residues. The CDR3 loop is CASSQGPGEVNEQFF. The CDR3 bases are TGTGCCAGCAGCCAAGGGCCGGGGGAGGTAAATGAGCAGTTCTTC.

The V call is TRBV7-8, the J call TRBJ2-7; D uncertain. Germline-derived CDR1 and CDR2 are SGHVS and FQNEAQ. Trimming left V 2 bases short and J 0 bases short, with 8 bases between. The CDR3 length is 14 residues. The CDR3 DNA reads TGTGCCAGCAGCTTAATCCGCTACTCCTACGAGCAGTACTTC. Translated: CASSLIRYSYEQYF.

The J gene is TRBJ2-7, the V gene TRBV11-2, with D possibly TRBD1 on 5 matching bases. The CDR3 has 15 amino acids. Germline values: CDR1 SGHAT, CDR2 FQNNGV. The ends were cut back, 5 bases at V and 3 bases at J, with 17 bases in the middle. The CDR3 region has the DNA TGTGCCAGCAGCCCAGGTCCGCAGGGCCTCTACGAGCAGTACTTC. Translating gives CASSPGPQGLYEQYF.

The chain recombines TRBV27 with TRBJ1-2; D unresolved. The V end was cut by 4 bases, the J end by 7 bases, with 19 bases between. The V gene's germline CDR1 is MNHEY and CDR2 SMNVEV (reference sequence). CDR3 length: 15 amino acids. DNA for the CDR3: TGTGCCAGCAGTTCCCCTCTTACGGGAATCGGTGGCTACACCTTC. Translating gives CASSSPLTGIGGYTF.

The chain combines TRBV5-1 with TRBJ2-2; D ambiguous. Germline CDR1 reads SGHRS; CDR2 reads YFSETQ. With 4 bases removed from V and 6 bases from J, the gap between germline ends came to 10 bases. The CDR3 has 13 amino acids. The CDR3 DNA follows: TGCGCCAGCAGCGACGGGCAACCCGGGGAGCTGTTTTTT. Encoded protein: CASSDGQPGELFF.

This rearrangement joins TRBV12-5 to TRBJ1-5, with TRBD1 as a possible D gene (6 bases). The CDR3 has 14 residues. Deletions cut 3 bases from V and 7 bases from J, with 13 bases between. Germline lookup yields CDR1 LGHNT and CDR2 FRNRAP. The CDR3 DNA reads TGTGCTAGTGGTTTCGGGCAGGGGAGACAGCCCCAGCATTTT. Its protein product is CASGFGQGRQPQHF. The complete variable domain, with remaining parts taken from reference TRBV12-5 and TRBJ1-5, reads DARVTQTPRHKVTEMGQEVTMRCQPILGHNTVFWYRQTMMQGLELLAYFRNRAPLDDSGMPKDRFSAEMPDATLATLKIQPSEPRDSAVYFCASGFGQGRQPQHFGDGTRLSIL.

The V gene is TRBV19, the J gene TRBJ1-2; a weak D match, TRBD1 (6 bases). CDR1 is LNHDA and CDR2 is SQIVND in the germline V gene (reference sequence). Trimming removed 3 bases from V and 6 bases from J, with 17 bases in between. This CDR3 has 15 amino acids. The CDR3, as DNA: TGTGCCAGTAGTATTGGAGCAGGGGTAAGGAATGGCTACACCTTC. This codes for CASSIGAGVRNGYTF.

The chain couples TRBV6-5 to TRBJ2-5; 7 bases map to TRBD1. J was trimmed by 8 bases and V by 7 bases; bases with no gene match: 4. The CDR3 has 11 amino acids. Germline CDR1 MNHEY, CDR2 SVGAGI. For the CDR3, the DNA is TGTGCCAGCAACACAGGGGTAACCCAGTACTTC. Its protein product is CASNTGVTQYF.

The V and J genes are TRBV18 and TRBJ2-2; TRBD1 agrees at 9 bases. The CDR3 has 13 residues. Germline V gene sequence: CDR1 KGHSH, CDR2 LQKENI. With V trimmed by 10 bases and J by 7 bases, 7 bases remained unmatched. The CDR3 nucleotides are TGTGCCACCGGGACAGGGATCGGCGGGGAGCTGTTTTTT. The encoded protein is CATGTGIGGELFF.

This clone was picked up a small number of times. This rearrangement joins TRBV9 to TRBJ1-5; tentative D call: TRBD1 (5 bases). The CDR3 is 14 amino acids. In germline, CDR1 is SGDLS, CDR2 YYNGEE. V lost 0 bases and J 6 bases, leaving 10 bases between the germline ends. The CDR3 bases are TGTGCCAGCAGCGTAGATGGGGCAGGTCAGCCCCAGCATTTT. This codes for CASSVDGAGQPQHF.

V usage is TRBV5-1 and J usage is TRBJ1-4; possibly TRBD1 for D (5 bases). Germline V gives CDR1 SGHRS, CDR2 YFSETQ. Trimming took off 3 bases at V and 7 bases at J, with 10 bases between the two ends. There are 13 residues in the CDR3. CDR3 nucleotide sequence: TGCGCCAGCAGCTCAGGACATATTGAAAAACTGTTTTTT. Its translation is CASSSGHIEKLFF.

In nucleotides, the CDR3 is TGTGCCTGGGGGACAGGCTCTGGAAACACCATATATTTT. This gives the protein CAWGTGSGNTIYF. This chain joins TRBV30 and TRBJ1-3; 8 bases are a match to TRBD1. Germline values: CDR1 GTSNPN, CDR2 SVGIG (reference sequence). After removal of 5 bases from V and 0 bases from J, the junction contained 0 bases not matched to a gene. The CDR3 covers 13 residues.

This clone was picked up a small number of times. V gene TRBV25-1 combines with J gene TRBJ1-5; 8 bases match TRBD1. Germline CDR1 and CDR2: MGHDK and SYGVNS. The CDR3 is made up of 14 amino acids. Trimming at V came to 4 bases and at J to 4 bases, leaving 3 bases not matched to a gene. CDR3 amino acids: CASSVTGENQPQHF. CDR3 bases: TGTGCCAGCAGTGTGACAGGGGAGAATCAGCCCCAGCATTTT.

The gene calls are TRBV7-9 and TRBJ1-4, with TRBD1 matching over 12 bases. Unmatched junction bases numbered 4, after V lost 6 bases and J lost 8 bases. CDR1 is SEHNR, CDR2 FQNEAQ, per germline (reference sequence). This CDR3 is 14 amino acids long. CDR3 DNA sequence: TGTGCCAGCAGTCCCGGGACAGGGGGCGAAAAACTGTTTTTT. Its translation is CASSPGTGGEKLFF.

The rearrangement links TRBV6-5 to TRBJ2-1, with TRBD2 matching over 10 bases. The CDR3 runs to 16 residues. Germline-derived CDR1 and CDR2 are MNHEY and SVGAGI. Trimming cost V 4 bases and J 4 bases; bases outside gene matches: 7. The CDR3 DNA reads TGTGCCAGCAGTTTTGTTAGCGGGGGGTTTTACAATGAGCAGTTCTTC. This sequence encodes CASSFVSGGFYNEQFF.

This clone occurred once. The chain uses TRBV10-2 and TRBJ1-2, with TRBD1 identical over 8 bases. CDR1 is WSHSY, CDR2 SAAADI, per germline. The V gene end was trimmed by 2 bases and the J gene end by 0 bases; junction bases not matched to a gene: 11. The CDR3 extends over 18 amino acids. The CDR3, as DNA: TGCGCCAGCAGTGAGAGCCTCCTAGGACAGGGCGCTAACTATGGCTACACCTTC. The encoded protein is CASSESLLGQGANYGYTF.

This sequence joins TRBV7-8 and TRBJ2-2; weak D call: TRBD1 (6 bases). Germline assignment: CDR1 SGHVS and CDR2 FQNEAQ. The CDR3 spans 17 residues. The V and J ends lost 6 bases and 4 bases respectively, with 21 bases between them. In DNA form, the CDR3 reads TGTGCCAGCAGTATAAAGCAGGGGAATCCTGGCACCGGGGAGCTGTTTTTT. This translates into CASSIKQGNPGTGELFF.

This chain links TRBV7-9 with TRBJ2-7; D is uncertain. Looked up from germline, CDR1 is SEHNR and CDR2 is FQNEAQ (reference sequence). V shed 6 bases and J shed 6 bases, with 21 bases lying between them. The CDR3 has 15 residues. CDR3 coding DNA: TGTGCCAGCAGTCCTCTGGTGTCAGAGGTGGGCGAGCAGTACTTC. This encodes CASSPLVSEVGEQYF.

V and J are TRBV4-1 and TRBJ2-7; 7 bases are a match to TRBD1. The germline gives CDR1 MGHRA, CDR2 YSYEKL. This CDR3 has 15 residues. Trimming removed 4 bases from V and 0 bases from J; junction bases left unmatched: 6. DNA for the CDR3: TGCGCCAGCAGCCGAGAGGACAGGAGCTCCTACGAGCAGTACTTC. Translated: CASSREDRSSYEQYF.

Only one count was recorded for this clone. CDR3 nucleotides: TGTGCCAGCAGCAAAATTTTTAGCGGGACGGGTTACTACGAGCAGTACTTC. Its protein is CASSKIFSGTGYYEQYF. The rearrangement links TRBV14 to TRBJ2-7, with TRBD2 matching 8 bases. Germline CDR1 SGHDN, CDR2 FVKESK. V lost 5 bases and J lost 3; bases outside the gene matches: 15. The CDR3 is made up of 17 amino acids.

The chain couples TRBV11-2 to TRBJ1-1, with 7 bases identical to TRBD1. From germline, CDR1 is SGHAT and CDR2 FQNNGV. The J segment lost 5 bases and the V segment lost 5 bases, leaving 8 bases of the junction unmatched. This CDR3 spans 14 amino acids. The CDR3 DNA sequence: TGTGCCAGCAGCCCGATGCAGGGGGGGACTGAAGCTTTCTTT. Its protein is CASSPMQGGTEAFF.

The chain employs TRBV18 and TRBJ1-1; TRBD1 agrees at 7 bases. Unmatched junction bases numbered 9, after V lost 3 bases and J lost 11 bases. The germline V gene encodes CDR1 KGHSH and CDR2 LQKENI. This CDR3 is built from 13 residues. CDR3 in amino acids: CASSPKGTGEAFF. The DNA for the CDR3 is TGTGCCAGCTCACCTAAGGGAACAGGGGAGGCTTTCTTT.

The table lists this clone with a count of one. The chain is built from TRBV6-6 and TRBJ2-2, with D uncertain. V lost 2 bases to trimming and J lost 2 bases, with 3 bases between them. The CDR3 consists of 13 residues. The germline V gene encodes CDR1 MNHNY and CDR2 SVGAGI (reference sequence). The DNA of the CDR3 is TGTGCCAGCAGTTACGCTAACACCGGGGAGCTGTTTTTT. The encoded protein is CASSYANTGELFF.

This chain links TRBV11-3 with TRBJ2-2; D ambiguous. The CDR3 is 14 residues long. Trimming removed 3 bases from V and 1 base from J, with 6 bases in between. CDR1 is SGHNT and CDR2 is YENEEA in the germline V gene. CDR3 protein: CASSFGGNTGELFF. CDR3 sequence (DNA): TGTGCCAGCAGCTTTGGTGGGAACACCGGGGAGCTGTTTTTT. Supplemented by reference TRBV11-3 and TRBJ2-2, the full variable domain reads EAGVVQSPRYKIIEKKQPVAFWCNPISGHNTLYWYLQNLGQGPELLIRYENEEAVDDSQLPKDRFSAERLKGVDSTLKIQPAELGDSAVYLCASSFGGNTGELFFGEGSRLTVL.

The genes are TRBV6-6 and TRBJ1-6; TRBD1 matches at 7 bases. With V trimmed by 5 bases and J by 9 bases, 4 bases remained unmatched. The CDR3 totals 13 residues. Germline loops: CDR1 MNHNY, CDR2 SVGAGI (reference sequence). CDR3 nucleotide sequence: TGTGCCAGCAGTACCGGGACAGCTTCACCCCTCCACTTT. Its protein product is CASSTGTASPLHF.

The J gene is TRBJ1-1, the V gene TRBV6-6; TRBD1 agrees at 7 bases. The CDR3 consists of 14 residues. Germline-derived CDR1 and CDR2 are MNHNY and SVGAGI (reference sequence). V shed 5 bases and J 1 base; nucleotides not matched to a gene: 4. The CDR3 loop is CASSPQGGNTEAFF. CDR3 bases: TGTGCCAGCAGTCCCCAGGGGGGGAACACTGAAGCTTTCTTT.

This chain joins TRBV7-3 and TRBJ2-2; 7 positions agree with TRBD1. J lost 4 bases, V lost 0 bases, and 2 bases had no gene match. The CDR3 contains 15 residues. CDR1 SGHTA and CDR2 FQGTGA come from the germline V gene. This chain's CDR3 is CASSLTGDSTGELFF. The CDR3 DNA reads TGTGCCAGCAGCTTAACTGGGGACAGCACCGGGGAGCTGTTTTTT.